This TCR beta chain was obtained from a study of T-cell memory formation after mild COVID-19. Constant-segment primers and 5'RACE yielded cDNA libraries for TCR alpha and TCR beta, each carrying sample barcodes and UMIs. TCRdb independently ran MiXCR on the 5' RACE reads; one entry per CDR3 protein. Of under 450,000 distinct CDR3 sequences detected, roughly 19% appear once; the ten largest clones hold approximately 22%. As to this clonotype: As yet, its antigen is unknown.

Broader study findings: Pre-infection memory held some responding clones, suggesting pre-existing cross-reactive T cells responded. Clones contracting day 15 to 85 were balanced CD4/CD8; later expanders leaned CD4+. Of the contracting clones, CD4+ ones lay mainly in CM and EM, and CD8+ ones in EMRA.

The CDR3 has 14 residues. Trimming took off 7 bases at V and 7 bases at J, with 14 bases between the two ends. CDR1 LGHDT and CDR2 YNNKEL come from the germline V gene (reference sequence). The specimen sequenced was PBMCs or a T cell subset sorted from them (not recorded which). The chain is built from TRBV3-1 and TRBJ1-6; a possible D gene is TRBD1 (5 bases). The receptor was isolated from a man aged 18 to 29 who had mild COVID-19 (a few samples of this study predate the infection). Cell type and time point are not known. The CDR3 nucleotides read TGTGCCAGCATTGGGGCTTCAGCAAATTCACCCCTCCACTTT. Amino acid sequence: CASIGASANSPLHF.